These 21 T cell receptor beta chains were sequenced from one sample in a study of blood T cell repertoires in COVID-19 (dated by TCRdb to 2019 to 2021). Libraries were built with the immunoSEQ multiplex PCR assay. TCRdb mirrors the immuneACCESS table, restricted to in-frame sequences. Some clones are absent from its copies; in checked studies, under half trace to an unresolved V gene, and the reason for the others is unknown. Counted in this sample were approximately 260,000 clones; about 91% of them appeared once. The ten largest clonotypes hold less than 5% of the sample. The sequencing input was peripheral blood. The receptors derive from a woman aged 40 to 50 who had recovered from COVID-19.

In its sample, this clone was seen a few times. The chain is built from TRBV5-5 and TRBJ1-6; a possible D gene is TRBD1 (6 bases). Germline CDR1 SGHKS, CDR2 YYEKEE (reference sequence). The CDR3 is made up of 16 amino acids. The V and J ends lost 4 bases and 7 bases respectively, with 18 bases between them. The CDR3 here is CASSPLSGQRNSPLHF. CDR3 nucleotide sequence: TGTGCCAGCAGCCCCCTAAGTGGACAGAGGAATTCACCCCTCCACTTT.

The rearrangement links TRBV3-1 (or the pseudogene TRBV3-2) to TRBJ1-4; perhaps TRBD1 as D (5 bases). Germline V gene lookup returns CDR1 LGHDT and CDR2 YNNKEL (reference sequence). The CDR3 is made up of 14 amino acids. Trimming left V 5 bases short and J 6 bases short, with 13 bases between. The CDR3 loop is CASSSGRGDEKLFF. CDR3 bases: TGTGCCAGCAGCTCGGGGAGGGGAGATGAAAAACTGTTTTTT.

This chain links TRBV28 with TRBJ1-2, with a weak D call TRBD1 (5 bases). CDR3 size: 13 residues. Germline V gene lookup returns CDR1 MDHEN and CDR2 SYDVKM. V lost 7 bases, J lost 2 bases, and 11 bases lay in between. Here the CDR3 DNA reads TGTGCCAGCACCCCGGGGGGGAACTATGGCTACACCTTC. Protein: CASTPGGNYGYTF.

The J gene is TRBJ1-6, the V gene TRBV2, with D maybe TRBD1 (5 bases). The V end lost 2 bases, the J end lost 1 base, and 12 bases lay between the germline ends. This CDR3 is 17 amino acids long. Germline V gene sequence: CDR1 SNHLY, CDR2 FYNNEI. CDR3 in amino acids: CASSEMGGFSYNSPLHF. In DNA, the CDR3 is TGTGCCAGCAGTGAAATGGGGGGGTTTTCCTATAATTCACCCCTCCACTTT.

This clone was observed a single time. The chain links TRBV18 to TRBJ1-4, with 9 bases lining up with TRBD1. The junction had 8 bases not matched to a gene; V was cut back by 2 bases and J by 7 bases. CDR1 KGHSH and CDR2 LQKENI come from the germline V gene. The CDR3 is made up of 16 amino acids. In DNA form, the CDR3 reads TGTGCCAGCTCACCATTTAGACAGGGGGTTGGTGAAAAACTGTTTTTT. It translates to CASSPFRQGVGEKLFF. Full variable domain (rest looked up from reference TRBV18 and TRBJ1-4): NAGVMQNPRHLVRRRGQEARLRCSPMKGHSHVYWYRQLPEEGLKFMVYLQKENIIDESGMPKERFSAEFPKEGPSILRIQQVVRGDSAAYFCASSPFRQGVGEKLFFGSGTQLSVL.

The chain combines TRBV12-3 or TRBV12-4 with TRBJ1-2, with D perhaps TRBD1 (6 bases). V was trimmed by 1 base and J by 4 bases, leaving 7 bases between them. The CDR3 is 13 residues long. As DNA, the CDR3 is TGTGCCAGCAGTTTAGTGGACAGCTATGGCTACACCTTC. It codes for CASSLVDSYGYTF.

In this sample, this clone turned up a few times. The rearrangement joins TRBV7-9 to TRBJ2-2, with 8 bases fitting TRBD1. CDR3 length: 15 amino acids. CDR1 is SEHNR, CDR2 FQNEAQ, per germline (reference sequence). The V segment lost 6 bases and the J segment 1 base; nucleotides outside the gene matches: 4. The CDR3: CASRPGTGNTGELFF. CDR3 sequence (DNA): TGTGCCAGCAGACCAGGGACAGGGAACACCGGGGAGCTGTTTTTT.

The chain joins TRBV5-1 to TRBJ2-1, with TRBD2 as a possible D gene (5 bases). Germline values: CDR1 SGHRS, CDR2 YFSETQ. V was pared by 4 bases and J by 8 bases, with 16 bases between. This CDR3 has 14 residues. The DNA of the CDR3 is TGCGCCAGCAGCCCCGAGTCATCGAGGGATGAGCAGTTCTTC. This sequence encodes CASSPESSRDEQFF. The entire variable domain, with the rest obtained from reference TRBV5-1 and TRBJ2-1, is as follows: KAGVTQTPRYLIKTRGQQVTLSCSPISGHRSVSWYQQTPGQGLQFLFEYFSETQRNKGNFPGRFSGRQFSNSRSEMNVSTLELGDSALYLCASSPESSRDEQFFGPGTRLTVL.

Only a few counts were recorded for this clone. This chain joins TRBV9 and TRBJ2-7; possible D gene TRBD1, 5 bases. The CDR3 runs 14 residues. CDR1 SGDLS and CDR2 YYNGEE come from the germline V gene. Trimming stripped 0 bases from V and 0 bases from J, with 7 bases between. The CDR3 reads CASSVGGLSYEQYF. The CDR3 nucleotides are TGTGCCAGCAGCGTAGGGGGCCTCTCCTACGAGCAGTACTTC.

The V call is TRBV28, the J call TRBJ2-3, with D possibly being TRBD2 (7 bases). Germline CDR1 MDHEN, CDR2 SYDVKM. Trimming stripped 6 bases from V and 5 bases from J, with 18 bases between. The CDR3 length is 15 residues. DNA of the CDR3: TGTGCCAGCAGGGGAATGGGGGGGCGGATAGATACGCAGTATTTT. This sequence encodes CASRGMGGRIDTQYF.

About this clone itself: Other DNA sequences in the same sample also yield this CDR3. The CDR3 nucleotides read TGTGCCAGCAGCGTAGAGGGGGAAGGCACTGAAGCTTTCTTT. It is translated as CASSVEGEGTEAFF. V is TRBV9 and J is TRBJ1-1, with D perhaps matching TRBD1 (6 bases). CDR1 and CDR2 from the germline V gene are SGDLS and YYNGEE. V was trimmed by 0 bases and J by 4 bases, leaving 10 bases between them. This CDR3 has 14 residues.

This clone was picked up a small number of times. The V gene is TRBV5-1, the J gene TRBJ1-5; D uncertain. Looked up from germline, CDR1 is SGHRS and CDR2 is YFSETQ. V gave up 0 bases and J gave up 7 bases, with 11 bases separating them. The CDR3 length is 14 residues. The CDR3: CASSLGEGRQPQHF. The CDR3 DNA sequence: TGCGCCAGCAGCTTGGGCGAGGGAAGGCAGCCCCAGCATTTT.

The rearrangement joins TRBV9 to TRBJ1-2; D gene unclear. The germline V gene has CDR1 SGDLS and CDR2 YYNGEE. V was trimmed by 0 bases and J by 4 bases, leaving 10 bases between them. There are 14 residues in the CDR3. CDR3 sequence (DNA): TGTGCCAGCAGCGTAGTTGGGGAGGCCTATGGCTACACCTTC. Protein: CASSVVGEAYGYTF.

The chain employs TRBV6-5 and TRBJ1-6; D ambiguous. This CDR3 has 12 residues. The V end lost 7 bases, the J end lost 13 bases, and 14 bases lay between the germline ends. Germline assignment: CDR1 MNHEY and CDR2 SVGAGI. The CDR3 DNA is TGTGCCAGCAACCAGAGGTCTGAGCCCCTCCACTTT. Translation gives CASNQRSEPLHF.

This clone appeared once. This chain links TRBV5-4 with TRBJ1-1, with D maybe TRBD1 (6 bases). The CDR3 length is 15 residues. The V gene's germline CDR1 is SGHNT and CDR2 YYREEE (reference sequence). V was cut by 4 bases and J by 1 base, with 14 bases left in between. The CDR3 DNA sequence: TGTGCCAGCAGCCCCGTGTCCAGGGGGAACACTGAAGCTTTCTTT. This codes for CASSPVSRGNTEAFF.

The chain recombines TRBV3-1 (or the pseudogene TRBV3-2) with TRBJ2-4; 10 bases align to TRBD2. V was clipped by 1 base and J by 1 base; unmatched bases: 1. Per the germline V gene, CDR1 is LGHDT and CDR2 is YNNKEL (reference sequence). The CDR3 has 16 residues. The CDR3 DNA is TGTGCCAGCAGCCAAGGTAGCGGGGGGGCCAAAAACATTCAGTACTTC. Its protein is CASSQGSGGAKNIQYF.

The V and J genes are TRBV5-6 and TRBJ2-7; the match to TRBD2 covers 7 bases. CDR1 and CDR2 (germline): SGHDT, YYEEEE. Trimming took 4 bases from V and 11 from J; bases not matched to a gene: 12. This CDR3 region has 13 residues. The DNA of the CDR3 is TGTGCCAGCAGCCCCTGGACTAGTGAATTCGAGTACTTC. This encodes CASSPWTSEFEYF.

This sequence joins TRBV10-1 and TRBJ1-1; D possibly corresponds to TRBD1 (6 bases). V was cut by 8 bases and J by 11 bases, with 15 bases left in between. The germline CDR1 and CDR2 sequences are WNHNN and SYGVQD (reference sequence). CDR3 size: 11 residues. The CDR3 coding sequence is TGCGCCAGCGGAATCCGGGACATTGCTTTCTTT. Translation: CASGIRDIAFF.

This chain uses TRBV2 with TRBJ1-1; 8 nucleotides agree with TRBD1. Germline-derived CDR1 and CDR2 are SNHLY and FYNNEI. Losses at the gene ends were 4 bases for V and 1 base for J; bases not matched to a gene: 2. The CDR3 has 14 residues. CDR3 sequence reads: CASSVGTGNTEAFF. CDR3 bases: TGTGCCAGCAGTGTTGGGACAGGGAACACTGAAGCTTTCTTT.

V is TRBV7-9 and J is TRBJ1-1; D may be TRBD1 (5 bases). Per the germline V gene, CDR1 is SEHNR and CDR2 is FQNEAQ (reference sequence). The CDR3 spans 15 residues. V shed 0 bases and J shed 1 base, with 9 bases lying between them. CDR3 in DNA: TGTGCCAGCAGCTTAGCCAGGGTGGCGAACACTGAAGCTTTCTTT. Protein product: CASSLARVANTEAFF.

The gene calls are TRBV11-2 and TRBJ1-1; D ambiguous. The CDR3 length is 13 residues. Deletions cut 2 bases from V and 3 bases from J, with 7 bases between. Germline lookup yields CDR1 SGHAT and CDR2 FQNNGV. CDR3 protein: CASSLSEDTEAFF. For the CDR3, the DNA is TGTGCCAGCAGCTTATCAGAGGACACTGAAGCTTTCTTT. The full variable domain, its missing parts supplied by reference TRBV11-2 and TRBJ1-1, is EAGVAQSPRYKIIEKRQSVAFWCNPISGHATLYWYQQILGQGPKLLIQFQNNGVVDDSQLPKDRFSAERLKGVDSTLKIQPAKLEDSAVYLCASSLSEDTEAFFGQGTRLTVV.